A selection of T cell receptor beta chains follows, all from one sample in a study of blood T cell repertoires in COVID-19. Data came from immunoSEQ multiplex PCR; TCRdb stores just in-frame clones and leaves some out. There are about 130,000 clones in the sample; nearly 90% occur only once, and approximately 1.2% lies in the top ten. The sequencing sample was made of peripheral blood. These receptors were taken from a woman older than 75 with acute or convalescent COVID-19. Each CDR3 is given with its conserved first and last residue. The D gene is left open where the match is weak. Clone size, where shown, is once, few, many, or a class for clones that have expanded.

d_call	v_call	j_call	clone_size	cdr3_nt	cdr3_aa
-	TRBV11-2	TRBJ2-5	-	TGTGCCAGCAGCCAGGGGGGCTCGGGAGAGACCCAGTACTTC	CASSQGGSGETQYF
-	TRBV19	TRBJ2-7	few	TGTGCCAGTAGTATTGGGGGCCGGAACGAGCAGTACTTC	CASSIGGRNEQYF
-	TRBV18	TRBJ2-2	-	TGTGCCAGCTCACCATGGCAGGGGAACACCGGGGAGCTGTTTTTT	CASSPWQGNTGELFF
TRBD2	TRBV7-2	TRBJ2-1	-	TGTGCCAGCAGCGATCTAGCGGGAGCGTACACTGAGCAGTTCTTC	CASSDLAGAYTEQFF
-	TRBV13	TRBJ2-7	-	TGTGCCAGCAGCTCCACTGGGACAGAGCAGTACTTC	CASSSTGTEQYF
-	TRBV6-5	TRBJ1-5	once	TGTGCCAGCAGTTACTCCTGGTCTCAGAGCAATCAGCCCCAGCATTTT	CASSYSWSQSNQPQHF
TRBD2	TRBV5-4	TRBJ2-2	-	TGTGCCAGCAGCTCCGGACTAGCGGGCACCGGGGAGCTGTTTTTT	CASSSGLAGTGELFF
TRBD1	TRBV10-3	TRBJ1-6	-	TGTGCCACCAGACCGGGACAGGGAGATTCACCCCTCCACTTT	CATRPGQGDSPLHF
-	TRBV6-2/TRBV6-3	TRBJ1-2	-	TGTGCCAGCAGCCCCATCGGCGGGTTTAACTATGGCTACACCTTC	CASSPIGGFNYGYTF
TRBD2	TRBV5-4	TRBJ2-7	-	TGTGCCAGCAGCTTTAGCGGGGGCCCCTACGAGCAGTACTTC	CASSFSGGPYEQYF
TRBD2	TRBV5-1	TRBJ2-7	-	TGCGCCAGCAGCTTGGGGGAGGGAGTCGCCGAGCAGTACTTC	CASSLGEGVAEQYF
-	TRBV3-1/TRBV3-2	TRBJ1-5	-	TGTGCCAGCAGCCATTCGGGCAGGGGCGGCAATCAGCCCCAGCATTTT	CASSHSGRGGNQPQHF
-	TRBV5-1	TRBJ1-1	-	TGCGCCAGCAGCTTGGCCAGGGGGAACACTGAAGCTTTCTTT	CASSLARGNTEAFF
TRBD1	TRBV6-1	TRBJ1-3	-	TGTGCCAGCAGTGAGCAGGGCAGGGGGTTTACTGGAAACACCATATATTTT	CASSEQGRGFTGNTIYF
-	TRBV5-5	TRBJ1-6	-	TGTGCCAGCAGCTTTAGGGGATATAATTCACCCCTCCACTTT	CASSFRGYNSPLHF
-	TRBV7-3	TRBJ1-1	-	TGTGCCAGCAGCTTATTCGGTCCACCCTTGAACACTGAAGCTTTCTTT	CASSLFGPPLNTEAFF
TRBD1	TRBV5-4	TRBJ1-2	-	TGTGCCAGCAGCTCTATGAGATTGGGACAGGGTAATGGCTACACCTTC	CASSSMRLGQGNGYTF
-	TRBV5-4	TRBJ2-3	-	TGTGCCAGCAGCTTAACAGGGCCCACAGATACGCAGTATTTT	CASSLTGPTDTQYF
-	TRBV5-4	TRBJ2-7	-	TGTGCCAGCAGCTCCGGGACTGCAACCTACGAGCAGTACTTC	CASSSGTATYEQYF
TRBD1	TRBV19	TRBJ1-2	-	TGTGCCAGTAGTTCCCATGGACAGGGAGGTACTGGCTACACCTTC	CASSSHGQGGTGYTF
-	TRBV3-1/TRBV3-2	TRBJ2-7	-	TGTGCCAGCAGCTCCAGGGACTTGCAATACTACGAGCAGTACTTC	CASSSRDLQYYEQYF
TRBD1	TRBV5-4	TRBJ1-2	few	TGTGCCAGCAGCCAACAGGGGGAAGGCTACACCTTC	CASSQQGEGYTF
TRBD2	TRBV4-3	TRBJ2-1	-	TGCGCCAGCAGCCAAGACTTTATAGCGGGGGGGCCGGCGAATGAGCAGTTCTTC	CASSQDFIAGGPANEQFF
TRBD1	TRBV10-2	TRBJ2-5	-	TGCGCCAGCAGTAGGGCAGGGGGCCAAGAGACCCAGTACTTC	CASSRAGGQETQYF
TRBD1	TRBV4-2	TRBJ1-2	-	TGTGCCAGCAGCCAACCGGGACAGACAAACGCGGGTGGCTACACCTTC	CASSQPGQTNAGGYTF
-	TRBV6-2/TRBV6-3	TRBJ2-7	-	TGTGCCAGCACCCCCCGGGGTTCCTACGAGCAGTACTTC	CASTPRGSYEQYF
-	TRBV7-6	TRBJ1-1	-	TGTGCCAGCAGCGTATCAGGGCGAGGAGACACTGAAGCTTTCTTT	CASSVSGRGDTEAFF
TRBD1	TRBV28	TRBJ1-5	few	TGTGCCAGCAGTTCCTCCGCCGGGACAGGGCATCAGCCCCAGCATTTT	CASSSSAGTGHQPQHF
-	TRBV7-3	TRBJ1-1	-	TGTGCCAGCAGCCCGAACGGGGGTAAGGGCACTGAAGCTTTCTTT	CASSPNGGKGTEAFF
TRBD2	TRBV7-9	TRBJ2-1	-	TGTGCCAGCAGCCGGGGGGGAACCTACAATGAGCAGTTCTTC	CASSRGGTYNEQFF
TRBD1	TRBV5-5	TRBJ1-2	-	TGTGCCAGCAGCTTGGGCGGACAGGGGGCGTATGGCTACACCTTC	CASSLGGQGAYGYTF
-	TRBV7-9	TRBJ2-5	-	TGTGCCAGCAGCTTCAGAGAGACCCAGTACTTC	CASSFRETQYF
TRBD1	TRBV11-3	TRBJ2-2	-	TGTGCCAGCAGCTTTGGGACAGGGAACACCGGGGAGCTGTTTTTT	CASSFGTGNTGELFF
-	TRBV5-1	TRBJ2-2	-	TGCGCCAGCAGCTTCCCTAGCCCAAACACCGGGGAGCTGTTTTTT	CASSFPSPNTGELFF
-	TRBV10-3	TRBJ1-1	-	TGTGCCATCAGTGATGACCGCAGGGGCCCTGAAGCTTTCTTT	CAISDDRRGPEAFF
TRBD1	TRBV6-5	TRBJ1-2	-	TGTGCCACCCCACAGGGGGCTTATGGCTACACCTTC	CATPQGAYGYTF
-	TRBV29-1	TRBJ1-1	-	TGCAGCGTTTATGGGGGGTCGGAGAGCACTGAAGCTTTCTTT	CSVYGGSESTEAFF
-	TRBV5-7	TRBJ1-3	-	TGTGCCAGCAGCTTTATCCGAAACACCATATATTTT	CASSFIRNTIYF
TRBD2	TRBV7-9	TRBJ2-5	-	TGTGCCAGCAGTAGCGGGGCCGTACAAGAGACCCAGTACTTC	CASSSGAVQETQYF
TRBD2	TRBV11-2	TRBJ2-7	-	TGTGCCAGCAGCTTGCGGGAGGGTTCCTACGAGCAGTACTTC	CASSLREGSYEQYF